A selection of T cell receptor beta chains follows, all from one sample in a study of blood T cell repertoires in COVID-19. The assay was immunoSEQ multiplex PCR, and TCRdb's table has in-frame clones only and misses some. This table has about 87,000 clones, around nine tenths appearing once. Sequencing was carried out using peripheral blood. These receptors all stem from a man aged 35 to 55 with acute or convalescent COVID-19. The CDR3 runs from the conserved cysteine through the conserved F or W. Each record gives: D gene, clone size, V gene, J gene, CDR3 DNA, CDR3 protein. The D gene is left open where the match is weak. Expanded clones are given a class, and other clones once, few, many or no size at all.

-	-	TRBV5-4	TRBJ1-1	TGTGCCAGCAGCTTGGAACCGAGTATCATAGGGGGAAACACTGAAGCTTTCTTT	CASSLEPSIIGGNTEAFF
TRBD2	-	TRBV5-4	TRBJ2-2	TGTGCCAGCAGCTTAGGGCGGGAGCGCACCGGGGAGCTGTTTTTT	CASSLGRERTGELFF
TRBD1	once	TRBV9	TRBJ1-1	TGTGCCAGCAGCGTAGAGGGACAGGGGGACCAAGCTTTCTTT	CASSVEGQGDQAFF
TRBD1	-	TRBV11-3	TRBJ2-7	TGTGCCAGCAGCTTAGATCGCGAGGAGGACAGGGTTTTTTACGAGCAGTACTTC	CASSLDREEDRVFYEQYF
-	once	TRBV5-1	TRBJ1-2	TGCGCCAGCAGCTTGGGGGGACAAACTAACTATGGCTACACCTTC	CASSLGGQTNYGYTF
-	-	TRBV6-5	TRBJ1-1	TGTGCCAGCCGGGGTAACACTGAAGCTTTCTTT	CASRGNTEAFF
-	few	TRBV27	TRBJ1-5	TGTGCCAGCAGACCCCCGGGGTATAGCAATCAGCCCCAGCATTTT	CASRPPGYSNQPQHF
-	-	TRBV30	TRBJ1-1	TGTGCCTGGAGCCGCAGGGGTCCGGACACTGAAGCTTTCTTT	CAWSRRGPDTEAFF
TRBD1	-	TRBV11-2	TRBJ1-2	TGTGCCAGCAGCGTAAGACAGGGAAATGGCTACACCTTC	CASSVRQGNGYTF
TRBD2	-	TRBV19	TRBJ2-5	TGTGCCAGTAGTCGAGGGACTAGCGGGCGCGGGGAGACCCAGTACTTC	CASSRGTSGRGETQYF
-	once	TRBV11-2	TRBJ2-5	TGTGCCAGCAGCTTAGCTTGGCCGTACCAAGAGACCCAGTACTTC	CASSLAWPYQETQYF
-	few	TRBV11-1	TRBJ2-2	TGTGCCAGCAGCCGTACACAGGGGAACACCGGGGAGCTGTTTTTT	CASSRTQGNTGELFF
-	-	TRBV11-3	TRBJ2-2	TGTGCCAGCAGCTTAGCGAGCACCGGGGAGCTGTTTTTT	CASSLASTGELFF
-	-	TRBV29-1	TRBJ1-1	TGCAGCGTTGAAGTGGGGGCGAGGACTGAAGCTTTCTTT	CSVEVGARTEAFF
-	-	TRBV12-3/TRBV12-4	TRBJ1-1	TGTGCCAGCAAAAGGGGGTGGAGCACTGAAGCTTTCTTT	CASKRGWSTEAFF
TRBD2	-	TRBV7-6	TRBJ2-3	TGTGCCAGCAGTTCCGAGCGGGGAGGGGCAGACTCAGATACGCAGTATTTT	CASSSERGGADSDTQYF
-	once	TRBV19	TRBJ2-6	TGTGCCAGTAGTATCACTTCCTCTGGGGCCAACGTCCTGACTTTC	CASSITSSGANVLTF
TRBD1	-	TRBV9	TRBJ1-5	TGTGCCAGCATCAGGGTTGGGACAGGGGCAAAGCGTGGGCAGCCCCAGCATTTT	CASIRVGTGAKRGQPQHF